This T cell receptor (beta chain) was profiled in a study of control samples from healthy donors and cancer patients. Assay used: immunoSEQ multiplex PCR; TCRdb lists only in-frame clones, some missing. The sample includes 50,000 or so clones, approximately 95% of them seen just once. Sequencing was performed on blood. The sequence derives from a woman between 18 and 29 years old in good health.

The CDR3 here is CASSVARVKAQPQHF. CDR3 DNA: TGTGCCAGCAGTGTAGCGAGGGTAAAGGCTCAGCCCCAGCATTTT. V is TRBV2 and J is TRBJ1-5, with no clear D. Germline-derived CDR1 and CDR2 are SNHLY and FYNNEI. V was shortened by 4 bases and J by 6 bases, with 16 bases between the two germline ends. The CDR3 runs 15 residues.